These T cell receptor beta chains were read from a single sample in a study of T cell responses to AZD1222 COVID-19 vaccine. The protocol was immunoSEQ multiplex PCR, while the TCRdb copy is restricted to in-frame clones and leaves out a portion. The sample lists roughly 130,000 clones, roughly 90% occurring once. Sequences were derived from peripheral blood, sampled on day 0 of AZD1222 vaccination. The receptor source for this set is an adult in good health. The CDR3 runs from the conserved cysteine through the conserved F or W. The D gene is left open where the match is weak.

CASSFTATQETQYF TGTGCCAGCAGCTTCACGGCAACTCAAGAGACCCAGTACTTC TRBV5-4 NA 14 TRBJ2-5
CASSVAFGGLQHF TGTGCCAGCAGCGTAGCATTTGGCGGACTCCAGCATTTT TRBV9 NA 13 TRBJ1-5
CASRGAVLLRGYTF TGTGCCAGCAGGGGGGCCGTCCTTTTAAGGGGCTACACCTTC TRBV2 NA 14 TRBJ1-2
CASSLRTGRGTEAFF TGTGCCAGCAGTTTACGGACAGGACGGGGCACTGAAGCTTTCTTT TRBV27 TRBD1 15 TRBJ1-1
CASSSGRPPEAFF TGTGCCAGCAGTTCCGGGAGGCCCCCTGAAGCTTTCTTT TRBV6-5 NA 13 TRBJ1-1
CAISPGSYEQYF TGTGCCATCAGCCCCGGCTCCTACGAGCAGTACTTC TRBV10-3 NA 12 TRBJ2-7
CASSVGAGNSPLHF TGTGCCAGCAGCGTAGGTGCGGGGAATTCACCCCTCCACTTT TRBV9 NA 14 TRBJ1-6
CSARGAGRAFF TGCAGTGCTAGAGGTGCGGGACGAGCTTTCTTT TRBV20-1 NA 11 TRBJ1-1
CASDSTRSPNEQFF TGTGCCAGCGATTCGACACGGTCCCCGAATGAGCAGTTCTTC TRBV7-9 NA 14 TRBJ2-1
CASALDSLWSNTGELFF TGTGCCTCCGCCCTTGACAGCCTCTGGAGTAACACCGGGGAGCTGTTTTTT TRBV19 NA 17 TRBJ2-2